A single sample is the source of the 9 T cell receptor beta chains below, sequenced in a study of cytomegalovirus exposure and HLA in healthy donors. The PCR was carried out with 60 Vbeta primers and 13 Jbeta primers. Assay: immunoSEQ multiplex PCR; the TCRdb copy retains only in-frame clones and omits some. The sample holds over 150,000 clones, 68% seen once. Sequencing was performed on PBMCs. The source is a man over 45 in good health and CMV-seronegative.

For this clone: Here the CDR3 omits its conserved ending phenylalanine or tryptophan, so a read error is the likely source. The V and J genes are TRBV15 and TRBJ1-2; TRBD1 matches 12 bases. The CDR3 has 16 amino acids. V gave up 0 bases and J gave up 8 bases; unmatched junction bases: 7. The V gene's germline CDR1 is LNHNV and CDR2 YYDKDF (reference sequence). CDR3 residues: CATSRDRGTGGVGYTL. CDR3 nucleotides: TGTGCCACCAGCAGAGACCGGGGGACAGGGGGCGTAGGCTACACCCTC.

This sequence joins TRBV14 and TRBJ1-4; tentatively, D is TRBD1 (5 bases). The CDR3 spans 15 residues. The germline CDR1 and CDR2 sequences are SGHDN and FVKESK. Deletions cut 1 base from V and 8 bases from J, with 14 bases between. In DNA form, the CDR3 reads TGTGCCAGCAGCCAAGTCCGGCTAGGGGCCGAAAAACTGTTTTTT. Translated, it gives CASSQVRLGAEKLFF.

This clone was observed a handful of times. CDR3 loop: CASSTSGRSTGELFF. The CDR3, as DNA: TGTGCCAGCAGTACTAGCGGGCGATCCACCGGGGAGCTGTTTTTT. The chain links TRBV6-1 to TRBJ2-2; 9 positions agree with TRBD2. The CDR3 is 15 residues long. With 5 bases clipped from V and 4 bases from J, the junction kept 5 bases outside the gene matches. Germline lookup yields CDR1 MNHNS and CDR2 SASEGT.

Of note for this clone: The germline gene is not matched at one end of the junction; a read error may be the cause. The V call is TRBV18, the J call TRBJ1-2, with D unresolved. The CDR3 length is 14 residues. CDR1 KGHSH and CDR2 LQKENI come from the germline V gene. DNA of the CDR3: TGTGCCAGCTCACCTGCCGGCGATAGCTATGTCTACACCTTC. Protein: CASSPAGDSYVYTF. The variable domain in full, completed from reference TRBV18 and TRBJ1-2, reads NAGVMQNPRHLVRRRGQEARLRCSPMKGHSHVYWYRQLPEEGLKFMVYLQKENIIDESGMPKERFSAEFPKEGPSILRIQQVVRGDSAAYFCASSPAGDSYVYTFGSGTRLTVV.

The rearrangement links TRBV4-1 to TRBJ1-4; 10 bases agree with TRBD1. The CDR3 has 14 residues. Germline CDR1 reads MGHRA; CDR2 reads YSYEKL. The junction had 6 bases not matched to a gene; V was cut back by 4 bases and J by 10 bases. The CDR3 DNA reads as TGCGCCAGCAGCCCCCGACAGGGGGCAGGAAAACTGTTTTTT. This sequence encodes CASSPRQGAGKLFF.

The rearrangement uses TRBV5-4 and TRBJ1-5; 10 bases line up with TRBD1. This CDR3 is 15 amino acids long. With 0 bases clipped from V and 7 bases from J, the junction kept 4 bases outside the gene matches. Germline values: CDR1 SGHNT, CDR2 YYREEE (reference sequence). The CDR3 DNA reads as TGTGCCAGCAGCTTGGCCGGGACAGGGGTCCAGCCCCAGCATTTT. Residues: CASSLAGTGVQPQHF.

The chain employs TRBV10-1 and TRBJ2-7; 8 bases match TRBD2. CDR1 and CDR2 (germline): WNHNN, SYGVQD (reference sequence). This CDR3 comprises 15 residues. The junction had 5 bases not matched to a gene; V was cut back by 0 bases and J by 4 bases. CDR3 in amino acids: CASSESLAGGYEQYF. In nucleotides, the CDR3 is TGCGCCAGCAGTGAGTCGCTGGCGGGGGGATACGAGCAGTACTTC.

This clone was counted between two and nine times. This sequence joins TRBV4-3 and TRBJ1-4, with TRBD1 as a possible D gene (6 bases). The CDR3 is 16 residues long. Trimming took off 3 bases at V and 8 bases at J, with 19 bases between the two ends. The germline V gene encodes CDR1 LGHNA and CDR2 YSLEER. CDR3 in DNA: TGCGCCAGCAGCCAGGAGACAGGCTTCAGGGGAGAAAAACTGTTTTTT. Translation: CASSQETGFRGEKLFF.

The chain employs TRBV4-1 and TRBJ2-3, with a possible D match to TRBD1 (6 bases). With 1 base removed from V and 2 bases from J, the gap between germline ends came to 13 bases. The V gene's germline CDR1 is MGHRA and CDR2 YSYEKL. There are 16 residues in the CDR3. CDR3 in DNA: TGCGCCAGCAGCCAAGGAGCAGGGGCCTTCACAGATACGCAGTATTTT. This gives the protein CASSQGAGAFTDTQYF.